Shown below are 17 T cell receptor beta chains from a single sample sequenced in a study of glioma-infiltrating T cells after dendritic cell vaccination. The time point is: after dendritic cell vaccination, including at tumor progression/relapse. Only in-frame clones appear in the TCRdb table, and some are missing; sequencing was by immunoSEQ multiplex PCR. The top ten clones hold under 7% of a sample with around 100,000 clones, 83% of them seen once. Sequenced material: blood, taken after dendritic cell vaccination. The receptors originated from a human donor with glioblastoma.

The rearrangement uses TRBV7-8 and TRBJ2-4; TRBD2 matches at 9 bases. The V gene end was trimmed by 1 base and the J gene end by 0 bases; junction bases not matched to a gene: 4. The CDR3 consists of 17 residues. Germline-derived CDR1 and CDR2 are SGHVS and FQNEAQ. The CDR3 here is CASSLGASGVAKNIQYF. The DNA of the CDR3 is TGTGCCAGCAGCTTAGGAGCTAGCGGGGTAGCCAAAAACATTCAGTACTTC.

This sequence joins TRBV4-3 and TRBJ1-4; 8 bases map to TRBD1. Per the germline V gene, CDR1 is LGHNA and CDR2 is YSLEER. There are 16 residues in the CDR3. The V and J ends lost 0 bases and 8 bases, in that order; junction bases with no gene match: 8. CDR3 bases: TGCGCCAGCAGCCAAGAGCCCGGACAGGGATGGGAAAAACTGTTTTTT. Amino acids: CASSQEPGQGWEKLFF.

V gene TRBV2 combines with J gene TRBJ2-3; 7 nucleotides match TRBD1. The CDR3 has 13 residues. Germline V gene data show CDR1 as SNHLY and CDR2 as FYNNEI. The junction had 7 bases not matched to a gene; V was cut back by 11 bases and J by 2 bases. The CDR3 loop is CAGGRGLTDTQYF. CDR3 nucleotide sequence: TGTGCCGGTGGTAGGGGGCTCACAGATACGCAGTATTTT.

The chain uses TRBV6-1 and TRBJ1-5; 8 bases line up with TRBD1. CDR3 length: 19 residues. With 0 bases clipped from V and 5 bases from J, the junction kept 15 bases outside the gene matches. Germline assignment: CDR1 MNHNS and CDR2 SASEGT. CDR3 sequence (DNA): TGTGCCAGCAGTGAAGCCCCCGGTCCGTGGGACAGGTTGCATCAGCCCCAGCATTTT. It codes for CASSEAPGPWDRLHQPQHF.

J is TRBJ1-1 and V is TRBV7-2; no definite D call. From germline, CDR1 is SGHTA and CDR2 FQGNSA. With 1 base removed from V and 4 bases from J, the gap between germline ends came to 10 bases. The CDR3 spans 14 residues. This CDR3 is CASSLVPDSTEAFF. The CDR3 DNA follows: TGTGCCAGCAGCTTAGTTCCAGATTCCACTGAAGCTTTCTTT.

The chain joins TRBV28 to TRBJ2-3, with D perhaps TRBD1 (6 bases). Germline V gene data show CDR1 as MDHEN and CDR2 as SYDVKM. The CDR3 contains 15 residues. Trimming left V 5 bases short and J 0 bases short, with 12 bases between. The CDR3 here is CASSGRQESTDTQYF. The CDR3 DNA sequence: TGTGCCAGCAGTGGGAGACAGGAAAGCACAGATACGCAGTATTTT. Filled out from reference TRBV28 and TRBJ2-3, the complete variable domain reads DVKVTQSSRYLVKRTGEKVFLECVQDMDHENMFWYRQDPGLGLRLIYFSYDVKMKEKGDIPEGYSVSREKKERFSLILESASTNQTSMYLCASSGRQESTDTQYFGPGTRLTVL.

The chain uses TRBV29-1 and TRBJ1-2; 8 bases match TRBD1. The CDR3 runs 13 residues. Per germline, CDR1 SQVTM and CDR2 ANQGSEA. V trimming: 4 bases; J trimming: 8 bases; junction bases outside the gene matches: 9. CDR3 protein: CSVALGQGLGYTF. The CDR3 DNA reads TGCAGCGTTGCCCTTGGACAGGGACTCGGCTACACCTTC. The complete variable domain, with remaining parts taken from reference TRBV29-1 and TRBJ1-2, reads SAVISQKPSRDICQRGTSLTIQCQVDSQVTMMFWYRQQPGQSLTLIATANQGSEATYESGFVIDKFPISRPNLTFSTLTVSNMSPEDSSIYLCSVALGQGLGYTFGSGTRLTVV.

The chain combines TRBV4-1 with TRBJ2-7; D might be TRBD1 (5 bases). CDR1 MGHRA and CDR2 YSYEKL come from the germline V gene. CDR3 length: 15 residues. The ends were cut back, 3 bases at V and 3 bases at J, with 15 bases in the middle. The CDR3 DNA reads TGCGCCAGCAGCCATGGGGCTGGGCAGATCTACGAGCAGTACTTC. Protein product: CASSHGAGQIYEQYF.

V usage is TRBV7-2 and J usage is TRBJ2-1; 15 bases are a match to TRBD2. Looked up from germline, CDR1 is SGHTA and CDR2 is FQGNSA. CDR3 length: 16 residues. V shed 7 bases, J shed 3 bases, and the junction held 4 bases outside the gene matches. The CDR3 nucleotides read TGTGCCAGCAAAGGGACTAGCGGGGGGCACTACAATGAGCAGTTCTTC. Protein product: CASKGTSGGHYNEQFF.

The genes are TRBV7-9 and TRBJ2-1; 8 bases are shared with TRBD1. This CDR3 comprises 17 residues. In germline, CDR1 is SEHNR, CDR2 FQNEAQ (reference sequence). V shed 3 bases and J 1 base; nucleotides not matched to a gene: 8. The CDR3: CASSFRQGKGSYNEQFF. For the CDR3, the DNA is TGTGCCAGCAGCTTCAGACAGGGGAAAGGATCCTACAATGAGCAGTTCTTC. The full variable domain, rest sourced from reference TRBV7-9 and TRBJ2-1, is DTGVSQNPRHKITKRGQNVTFRCDPISEHNRLYWYRQTLGQGPEFLTYFQNEAQLEKSRLLSDRFSAERPKGSFSTLEIQRTEQGDSAMYLCASSFRQGKGSYNEQFFGPGTRLTVL.

The chain couples TRBV15 to TRBJ1-5, with a possible D match to TRBD1 (5 bases). V lost 1 base to trimming and J lost 1 base, with 11 bases between them. Looked up from germline, CDR1 is LNHNV and CDR2 is YYDKDF (reference sequence). CDR3 length equals 16 residues. DNA of the CDR3: TGTGCCACCAGCAGAGTAGGGGCAGGGAGCAATCAGCCCCAGCATTTT. It translates to CATSRVGAGSNQPQHF.

V and J are TRBV30 and TRBJ2-3; D may be TRBD2 (5 bases). Trimming cost V 5 bases and J 1 base, with 7 bases left between them. The V gene's germline CDR1 is GTSNPN and CDR2 SVGIG (reference sequence). The CDR3 consists of 12 residues. CDR3 nucleotides: TGTGCCTGGTACGGGGGCACAGATACGCAGTATTTT. Its protein is CAWYGGTDTQYF. The full variable domain, in which reference TRBV30 and TRBJ2-3 provide the parts outside the CDR3, is SQTIHQWPATLVQPVGSPLSLECTVEGTSNPNLYWYRQAAGRGLQLLFYSVGIGQISSEVPQNLSASRPQDRQFILSSKKLLLSDSGFYLCAWYGGTDTQYFGPGTRLTVL.

The table lists this clone with a count of one. This chain uses TRBV25-1 with TRBJ2-3, with D perhaps matching TRBD2 (6 bases). Deletions cut 6 bases from V and 2 bases from J, with 6 bases between. The CDR3 is 12 amino acids. The germline V gene has CDR1 MGHDK and CDR2 SYGVNS. The CDR3 bases are TGTGCCAGCAGGGACTACACAGATACGCAGTATTTT. Protein product: CASRDYTDTQYF.

This chain uses TRBV2 with TRBJ1-5; a possible D gene is TRBD1 (5 bases). The CDR3 is 14 residues long. Germline values: CDR1 SNHLY, CDR2 FYNNEI. The germline V and J ends were trimmed by 4 bases and 0 bases, with 7 bases remaining between them. CDR3 DNA sequence: TGTGCCAGCAGTGGGGGACTTAGCAATCAGCCCCAGCATTTT. It specifies CASSGGLSNQPQHF.

This sequence joins TRBV7-8 and TRBJ2-1; TRBD2 agrees at 10 bases. The CDR3 is 18 amino acids. Germline assignment: CDR1 SGHVS and CDR2 FQNEAQ. Unmatched junction bases numbered 10, after V lost 1 base and J lost 4 bases. CDR3 sequence: CASSLVLAGRPIYNEQFF. DNA for the CDR3: TGTGCCAGCAGCTTAGTACTAGCGGGGCGCCCTATATACAATGAGCAGTTCTTC.

CDR3: CASSPPEGRNTGELFF. The CDR3 DNA follows: TGTGCCAGCTCACCACCGGAGGGCAGGAACACCGGGGAGCTGTTTTTT. The chain couples TRBV18 to TRBJ2-2; D may be TRBD2 (6 bases). The germline gives CDR1 KGHSH, CDR2 LQKENI. The CDR3 consists of 16 residues. V was cut by 0 bases and J by 1 base, with 9 bases left in between.

The chain uses TRBV6-5 and TRBJ2-7; TRBD2 is a possible D gene (5 bases). The V and J ends lost 4 bases and 0 bases respectively, with 10 bases between them. The CDR3 extends over 14 amino acids. CDR1 is MNHEY and CDR2 is SVGAGI in the germline V gene. The CDR3 here is CASSSRDRSYEQYF. CDR3 in DNA: TGTGCCAGCAGTTCTCGGGATCGCTCCTACGAGCAGTACTTC.